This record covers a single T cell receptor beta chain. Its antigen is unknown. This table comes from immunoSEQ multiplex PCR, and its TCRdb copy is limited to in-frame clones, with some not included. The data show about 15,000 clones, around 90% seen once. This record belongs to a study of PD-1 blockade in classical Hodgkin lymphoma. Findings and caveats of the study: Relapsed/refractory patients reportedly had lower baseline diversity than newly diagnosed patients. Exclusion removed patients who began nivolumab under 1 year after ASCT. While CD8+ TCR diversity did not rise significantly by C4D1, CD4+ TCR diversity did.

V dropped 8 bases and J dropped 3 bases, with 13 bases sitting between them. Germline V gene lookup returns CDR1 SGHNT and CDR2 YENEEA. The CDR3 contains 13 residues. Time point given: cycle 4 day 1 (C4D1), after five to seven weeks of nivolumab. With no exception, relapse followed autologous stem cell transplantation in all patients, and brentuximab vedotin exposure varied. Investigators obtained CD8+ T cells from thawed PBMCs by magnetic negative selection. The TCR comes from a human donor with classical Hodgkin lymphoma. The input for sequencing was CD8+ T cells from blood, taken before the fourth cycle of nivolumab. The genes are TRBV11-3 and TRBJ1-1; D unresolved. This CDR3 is CASRGRQDTEAFF. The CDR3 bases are TGTGCCAGCCGGGGTCGGCAGGACACTGAAGCTTTCTTT.